Each of the 12 T cell receptor beta chains below was sequenced from the same sample in a study of T cell repertoires in cytomegalovirus infection. TCRdb used MiXCR to reprocess the reads, holding one entry per CDR3 protein. The table records a few hundred thousand distinct CDR3 sequences, over 8% of them present only once. Sequenced material: PBMCs. The receptors shown here come from a human donor in good health (CMV status not recorded). Some clones in this sample may be carry-over from other donors' samples.

This clonotype showed up just a few times. This chain joins TRBV7-9 and TRBJ2-3, with 10 bases identical to TRBD2. This CDR3 region has 16 residues. Trimming removed 4 bases from V and 6 bases from J; junction bases left unmatched: 10. Per the germline V gene, CDR1 is SEHNR and CDR2 is FQNEAQ (reference sequence). This chain's CDR3 is CASSSTSGDRGDTQYF. The CDR3, as DNA: TGTGCCAGCAGCTCAACTAGCGGGGACCGGGGGGATACGCAGTATTTT.

This clonotype was seen at least ten times. The J gene is TRBJ1-1, the V gene TRBV7-8; 10 bases align to TRBD1. The germline V gene has CDR1 SGHVS and CDR2 FQNEAQ. The CDR3 loop spans 14 amino acids. With 3 bases clipped from V and 6 bases from J, the junction kept 4 bases outside the gene matches. CDR3 bases: TGTGCCAGCAGCTTTGGGACAGGGGTTTCTGAAGCTTTCTTT. Protein sequence: CASSFGTGVSEAFF.

There are many counts of this clonotype. This chain connects TRBV7-2 to TRBJ1-3; D unresolved. The CDR3 contains 15 residues. Germline lookup yields CDR1 SGHTA and CDR2 FQGNSA. The V gene lost 2 bases and the J gene lost 0 bases, with 8 bases spanning the gap. In DNA form, the CDR3 reads TGTGCCAGCAGCTTAATAATAAGCTCTGGAAACACCATATATTTT. Protein: CASSLIISSGNTIYF. Full variable domain (outside the CDR3, taken from reference TRBV7-2 and TRBJ1-3): GAGVSQSPSNKVTEKGKDVELRCDPISGHTALYWYRQSLGQGLEFLIYFQGNSAPDKSGLPSDRFSAERTGGSVSTLTIQRTQQEDSAVYLCASSLIISSGNTIYFGEGSWLTVV.

The chain is built from TRBV28 and TRBJ1-5; 7 nucleotides line up with TRBD1. This CDR3 comprises 16 residues. V shed 2 bases and J 4 bases; nucleotides not matched to a gene: 8. In germline, CDR1 is MDHEN, CDR2 SYDVKM. The CDR3 reads CASSLVGQAGNQPQHF. The CDR3 DNA follows: TGTGCCAGCAGTTTAGTTGGACAGGCCGGAAATCAGCCCCAGCATTTT. Using reference TRBV28 and TRBJ1-5 for the parts outside the CDR3, the full variable domain is DVKVTQSSRYLVKRTGEKVFLECVQDMDHENMFWYRQDPGLGLRLIYFSYDVKMKEKGDIPEGYSVSREKKERFSLILESASTNQTSMYLCASSLVGQAGNQPQHFGDGTRLSIL.

The chain combines TRBV6-2 or TRBV6-3 with TRBJ2-1; 9 bases align to TRBD2. The V gene's germline CDR1 is MNHEY and CDR2 SVGEGT. V gave up 10 bases and J gave up 8 bases; unmatched junction bases: 12. This CDR3 spans 14 amino acids. This CDR3 reads CAIQSSGRRDEQFF. In nucleotides, the CDR3 is TGTGCCATACAGAGTAGCGGGAGAAGGGATGAGCAGTTCTTC.

This sequence joins TRBV7-2 and TRBJ1-2; TRBD1 agrees at 11 bases. The germline CDR1 and CDR2 sequences are SGHTA and FQGNSA. V dropped 5 bases and J dropped 1; count of bases not matched to a gene: 3. This CDR3 has 15 amino acids. The CDR3 sequence is CASSGGQGGNYGYTF. CDR3 in DNA: TGTGCCAGCAGCGGGGGACAGGGGGGTAACTATGGCTACACCTTC.

This clonotype was seen only a few times. V is TRBV6-5 and J is TRBJ1-1; TRBD1 might be the D (5 bases). This CDR3 spans 15 amino acids. Germline CDR1 MNHEY, CDR2 SVGAGI. V lost 0 bases, J lost 4 bases, and 12 bases lay in between. CDR3 loop: CASSYSIQAATEAFF. The CDR3 coding sequence is TGTGCCAGCAGTTACTCGATACAGGCCGCCACTGAAGCTTTCTTT.

This clonotype has at least ten counts. The chain is built from TRBV20-1 and TRBJ1-6; 7 nucleotides match TRBD1. J lost 7 bases, V lost 3 bases, and 12 bases had no gene match. This CDR3 has 16 residues. Germline lookup yields CDR1 DFQATT and CDR2 SNEGSKA (reference sequence). CDR3 residues: CSASGIGDRRNSPLHF. The CDR3 DNA reads TGCAGTGCTAGCGGCATAGGGGACAGACGGAATTCACCCCTCCACTTT.

This clonotype has more than one count but fewer than ten. The chain joins TRBV6-1 to TRBJ2-3; TRBD2 matches at 13 bases. Germline CDR1 is MNHNS and CDR2 is SASEGT. J lost 6 bases, V lost 6 bases, and 9 bases had no gene match. The CDR3 loop spans 16 amino acids. The CDR3 DNA is TGTGCCAGCAGCTACGGACTAGCGGGAGTGTCCGATACGCAGTATTTT. The encoded protein is CASSYGLAGVSDTQYF.

This clonotype was seen only a few times. The chain combines TRBV4-2 with TRBJ2-7; weak D call: TRBD2 (5 bases). Deletions cut 0 bases from V and 6 bases from J, with 15 bases between. Germline-derived CDR1 and CDR2 are LGHNA and YNFKEQ. The CDR3 covers 15 residues. CDR3 loop: CASSQEWRLEGEQYF. CDR3 DNA sequence: TGTGCCAGCAGCCAAGAATGGAGGCTAGAGGGCGAGCAGTACTTC.

This chain joins TRBV14 and TRBJ2-3, with 11 bases fitting TRBD1. CDR1 is SGHDN and CDR2 is FVKESK in the germline V gene. Trimming removed 4 bases from V and 5 bases from J; junction bases left unmatched: 8. The CDR3 is 16 amino acids. In nucleotides, the CDR3 is TGTGCCAGCAGCCCATGGACAGGGGGCACATTAGATACGCAGTATTTT. Protein sequence: CASSPWTGGTLDTQYF.

The CDR3: CASRLQGNENTEAFF. In nucleotides, the CDR3 is TGTGCCAGCAGGTTACAGGGAAACGAGAACACTGAAGCTTTCTTT. The chain couples TRBV7-9 to TRBJ1-1; D is perhaps TRBD1 (6 bases). The germline gives CDR1 SEHNR, CDR2 FQNEAQ (reference sequence). The germline V and J ends were trimmed by 6 bases and 1 base, with 15 bases remaining between them. The CDR3 runs to 15 residues.